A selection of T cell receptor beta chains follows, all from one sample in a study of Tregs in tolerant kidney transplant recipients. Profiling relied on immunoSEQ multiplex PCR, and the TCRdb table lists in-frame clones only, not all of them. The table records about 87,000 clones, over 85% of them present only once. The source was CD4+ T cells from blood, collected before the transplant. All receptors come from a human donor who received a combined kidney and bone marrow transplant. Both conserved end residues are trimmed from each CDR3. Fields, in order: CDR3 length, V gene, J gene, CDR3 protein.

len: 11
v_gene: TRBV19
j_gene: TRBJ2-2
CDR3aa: ASSIVDTGELF

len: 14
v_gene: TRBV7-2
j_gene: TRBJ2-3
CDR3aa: ASSAASGGGTDTQY

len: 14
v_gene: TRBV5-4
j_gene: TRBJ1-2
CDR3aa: ASSLGGRGLSYGYT

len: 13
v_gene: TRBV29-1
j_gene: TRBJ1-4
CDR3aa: SVAIVGSANEKLF

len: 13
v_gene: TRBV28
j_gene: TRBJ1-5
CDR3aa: ASSPGGRGAQPQH

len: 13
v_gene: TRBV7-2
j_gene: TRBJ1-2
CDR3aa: ASSLDMVGDYGYT

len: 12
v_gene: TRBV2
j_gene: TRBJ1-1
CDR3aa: ASVAGEWSTEAF

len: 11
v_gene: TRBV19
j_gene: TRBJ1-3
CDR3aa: ASSEISGNTIY

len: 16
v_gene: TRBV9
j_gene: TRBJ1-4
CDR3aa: ASSSQPYRQGDNEKLF

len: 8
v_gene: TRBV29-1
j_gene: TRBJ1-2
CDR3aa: SAGIEGYT

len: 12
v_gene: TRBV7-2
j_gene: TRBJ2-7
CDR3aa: ASSNSGGSYEQY

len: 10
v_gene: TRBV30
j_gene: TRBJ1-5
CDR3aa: AWSVEYQPQH

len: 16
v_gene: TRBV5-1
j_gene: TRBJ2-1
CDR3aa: ASSSDMGTSGVINEQF

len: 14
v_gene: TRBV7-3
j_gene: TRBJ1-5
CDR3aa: ASSLSLRGRGQPQH

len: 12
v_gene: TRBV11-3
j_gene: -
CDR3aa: ASRPQTGGDEQY

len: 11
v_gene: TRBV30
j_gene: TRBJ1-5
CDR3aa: AWSTLLGQPQH

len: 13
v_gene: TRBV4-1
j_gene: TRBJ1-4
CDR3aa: ASSQRRSRNEKLF

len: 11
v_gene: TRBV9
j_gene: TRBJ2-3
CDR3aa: ASRQGGSDTQY

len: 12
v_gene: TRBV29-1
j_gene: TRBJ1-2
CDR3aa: SAAGGQGIGGYT

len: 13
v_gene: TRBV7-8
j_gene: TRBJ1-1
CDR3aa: ASSLGAGMNTEAF

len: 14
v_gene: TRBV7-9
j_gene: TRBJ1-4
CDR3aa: ASSRGTGGLVEKLF

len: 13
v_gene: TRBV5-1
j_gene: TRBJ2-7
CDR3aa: ASYLGTSDGHEQY

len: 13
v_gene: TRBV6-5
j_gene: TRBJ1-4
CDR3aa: ASSSSGDMWEKLF